This T cell receptor beta chain appears in the sequencing data of a study of cytomegalovirus exposure and HLA in healthy donors. The study ran its PCR with 60 Vbeta and 13 Jbeta primers. Sequenced by immunoSEQ multiplex PCR; TCRdb stores in-frame clones only, minus some. The table lists about 220,000 clones, about 75% of them singletons. J gave up 11 bases and V 5 bases, and 14 bases lay outside the gene matches. This CDR3 has 14 amino acids. In germline, CDR1 is WNHNN, CDR2 SYGVQD (reference sequence). This chain uses TRBV10-1 with TRBJ2-7; 8 bases agree with TRBD2. This receptor was identified in a male donor in good health and CMV-seronegative. What was sequenced was PBMCs. The CDR3 nucleotides are TGCGCCAGCAGTAGCGGGAGACGTTGGAAGAAGGAGTACTTC. Protein sequence: CASSSGRRWKKEYF.